This T cell receptor beta chain comes out of a study of beta chain features in type 1 diabetes. Regarding the study as a whole: Type 1 diabetes patients had moderately but significantly shorter TCRB CDR3s in all four CD4+ subsets.

V lost 0 bases, J lost 7 bases, and 6 bases lay in between. The CDR3 is 12 residues long. Germline-derived CDR1 and CDR2 are MNHEY and SVGAGI. One heparinised blood draw averaging around 100 mL was given by each donor. Via CD45RO/CCR7/CD25/CD127/CD95/CD27, cells of the CD4+ naive, central memory, regulatory and stem cell-like memory subsets were sorted. Worth noting for this clone: What it recognizes is unknown.

The investigators reverse transcribed all of the isolated RNA, so they sequenced expressed TCRB transcripts. Here immunoSEQ multiplex PCR was the method, and the copy in TCRdb shows in-frame clones only, minus some. In the table there are 95,000 to 150,000 clones, approximately 15% of which are singletons. This receptor was taken from a man younger than 30 with type 1 diabetes. This chain joins TRBV6-5 and TRBJ1-2; D is ambiguous. The sequencing sample was made of central memory CD4+ T cells from blood. Here the CDR3 reads CASSYSFPGYTF. CDR3 DNA: TGTGCCAGCAGTTACTCGTTTCCTGGCTACACCTTC.